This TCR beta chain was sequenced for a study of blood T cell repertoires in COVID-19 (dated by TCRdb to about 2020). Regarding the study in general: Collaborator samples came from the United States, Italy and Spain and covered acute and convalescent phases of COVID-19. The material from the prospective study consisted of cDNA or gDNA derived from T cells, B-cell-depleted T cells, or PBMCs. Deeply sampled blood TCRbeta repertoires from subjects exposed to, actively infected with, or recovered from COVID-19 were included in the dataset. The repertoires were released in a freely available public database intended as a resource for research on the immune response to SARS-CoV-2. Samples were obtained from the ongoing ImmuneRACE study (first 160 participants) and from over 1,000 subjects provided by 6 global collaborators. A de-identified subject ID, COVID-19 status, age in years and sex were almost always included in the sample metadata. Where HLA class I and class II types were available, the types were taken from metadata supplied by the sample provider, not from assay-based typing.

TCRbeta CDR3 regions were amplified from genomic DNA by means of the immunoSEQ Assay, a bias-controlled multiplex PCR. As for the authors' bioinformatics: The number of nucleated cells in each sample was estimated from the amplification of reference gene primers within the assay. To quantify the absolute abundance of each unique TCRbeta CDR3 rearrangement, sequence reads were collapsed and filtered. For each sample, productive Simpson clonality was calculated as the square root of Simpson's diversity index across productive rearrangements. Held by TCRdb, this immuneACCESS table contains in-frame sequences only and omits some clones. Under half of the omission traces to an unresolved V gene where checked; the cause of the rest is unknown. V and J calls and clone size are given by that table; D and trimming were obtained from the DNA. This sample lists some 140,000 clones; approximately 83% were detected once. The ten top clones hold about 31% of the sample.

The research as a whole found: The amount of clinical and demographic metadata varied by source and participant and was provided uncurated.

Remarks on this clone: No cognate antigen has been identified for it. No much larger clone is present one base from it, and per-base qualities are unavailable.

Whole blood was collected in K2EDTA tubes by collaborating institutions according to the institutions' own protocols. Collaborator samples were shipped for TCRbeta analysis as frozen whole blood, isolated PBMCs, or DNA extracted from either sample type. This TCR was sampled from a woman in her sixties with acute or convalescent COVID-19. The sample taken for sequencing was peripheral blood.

The DNA reads as follows: TGCGCCAGCAATAGACAGGGGGCCTCCGCCGGAAATGAAAAACTGTTTTTT. Translation gives CASNRQGASAGNEKLFF. Recombination joined TRBV10-2 with TRBJ1-4; the junction holds 10 bases that match TRBD1. The CDR3 has 17 amino acids, counting the end cysteine and phenylalanine. The read is trimmed to its CDR3 DNA, 51 bases read in frame from base 1. CDR1 and CDR2 are drawn from the germline V gene: WSHSY, SAAADI. The germline V end is reduced by 7 bases and the J end by 5 bases; junction bases left unmatched: 13.